This record covers a single T cell receptor beta chain. The time point is: cycle 4 day 1 (C4D1), after five to seven weeks of nivolumab. Every patient was affected by relapse after autologous stem cell transplantation, while exposure to brentuximab vedotin was not uniform. The study purified CD4+ T cells from thawed PBMCs using magnetic negative selection. CDR3 size: 14 residues. The V gene's germline CDR1 is SGHKS and CDR2 YYEKEE (reference sequence). After removal of 4 bases from V and 5 bases from J, the junction contained 5 bases not matched to a gene. The entry originates in a study of PD-1 blockade in classical Hodgkin lymphoma. Sequencing used immunoSEQ multiplex PCR; TCRdb keeps in-frame clones, though not all of them. The sample shows 25,000 to 35,000 clones, more than 80% of them seen only once.

This clonotype originated in a human donor with classical Hodgkin lymphoma. The V and J genes are TRBV5-5 and TRBJ1-1; 10 bases map to TRBD1. The source was CD4+ T cells from blood, collected before the fourth cycle of nivolumab. DNA for the CDR3: TGTGCCAGCAGCAGACAGGGGGCGAGTACTGAAGCTTTCTTT. Translating gives CASSRQGASTEAFF.